The present T cell receptor (beta chain) was sequenced within a study of CD8+ T cells in alopecia areata. With regard to this clone: The antigen remains undetermined. One junction end disagrees with the germline gene, perhaps due to a read error.

The study, taken as a whole, reports: Under tofacitinib, fewer expanded CD8+ clones appeared among the top 100 scalp clones. Lesional scalp, notably in alopecia totalis/universalis, had clonality above that of normal scalp. Clarity of TCR sharing across patients fell short of that in mice, possibly HLA-related.

Stated treatment: oral pan-JAK inhibitor, 5-10 mg twice daily. Sorting from PBMCs produced CD4+ and CD8+ T cells. Once RNA had been extracted, it was reverse transcribed into cDNA to act as the sequencing template. The assay was immunoSEQ multiplex PCR, and TCRdb's table has in-frame clones only and misses some. This table holds 130,000 to 150,000 clones, roughly 82% found once. Source: CD8+ T cells sorted from blood, taken at week 4, from a patient treated with tofacitinib. The receptor comes from a human donor with alopecia areata.

The CDR3 here is CATSRGINRGRGTDTQYF. The CDR3 DNA sequence: TGTGCCACCAGTAGAGGAATCAACAGGGGGCGCGGCACAGATACGCAGTATTTT. The chain recombines TRBV15 with TRBJ2-3; 9 bases map to TRBD1. Germline loops: CDR1 LNHNV, CDR2 YYDKDF (reference sequence). This CDR3 comprises 18 residues. The whole variable domain, filled in from reference TRBV15 and TRBJ2-3, reads DAMVIQNPRYQVTQFGKPVTLSCSQTLNHNVMYWYQQKSSQAPKLLFHYYDKDFNNEADTPDNFQSRRPNTSFCFLDIRSPGLGDTAMYLCATSRGINRGRGTDTQYFGPGTRLTVL.